One T cell receptor (beta chain) is described in this entry. These data are taken from a study of T cell responses to AZD1222 COVID-19 vaccine. Sequencing used immunoSEQ multiplex PCR; TCRdb keeps in-frame clones, though not all of them. This table has more than 95,000 clones, 80% to 95% appearing once. V lost 2 bases and J 6 bases, leaving 7 bases between the germline ends. Per germline, CDR1 SGHTA and CDR2 FQGTGA. The CDR3 spans 13 residues. Source: peripheral blood, taken on day 0 of MenACWY control vaccination. The chain couples TRBV7-3 to TRBJ2-2; D possibly corresponds to TRBD1 (6 bases). The source of this sequence is an adult in good health. The DNA of the CDR3 is TGTGCCAGCAGCTTACAGGGGTCCGGGGAGCTGTTTTTT. It translates to CASSLQGSGELFF.